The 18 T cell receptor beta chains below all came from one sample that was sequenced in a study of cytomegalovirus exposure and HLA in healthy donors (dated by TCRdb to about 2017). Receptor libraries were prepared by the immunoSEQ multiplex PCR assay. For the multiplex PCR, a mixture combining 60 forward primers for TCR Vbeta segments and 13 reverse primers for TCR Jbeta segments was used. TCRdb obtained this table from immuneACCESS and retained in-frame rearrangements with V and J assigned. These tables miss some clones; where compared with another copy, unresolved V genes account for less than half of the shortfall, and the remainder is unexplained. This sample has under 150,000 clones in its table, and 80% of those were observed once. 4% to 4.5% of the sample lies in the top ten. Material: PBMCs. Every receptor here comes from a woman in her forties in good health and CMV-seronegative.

DNA for the CDR3: TGTGCCAGCAGCGACAGCGCCGGGACTAGCTCCTACAATGAGCAGTTCTTC. As protein: CASSDSAGTSSYNEQFF. The chain uses TRBV5-6 and TRBJ2-1; TRBD2 matches at 8 bases. The J segment lost 0 bases and the V segment lost 4 bases, leaving 9 bases of the junction unmatched. The CDR3 consists of 17 residues. In germline, CDR1 is SGHDT, CDR2 YYEEEE.

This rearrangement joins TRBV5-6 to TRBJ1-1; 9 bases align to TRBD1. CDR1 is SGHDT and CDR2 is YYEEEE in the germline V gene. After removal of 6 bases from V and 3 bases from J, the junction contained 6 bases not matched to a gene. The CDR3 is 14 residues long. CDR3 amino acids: CASTEQGADTEAFF. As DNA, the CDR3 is TGTGCCAGCACGGAACAGGGGGCGGACACTGAAGCTTTCTTT.

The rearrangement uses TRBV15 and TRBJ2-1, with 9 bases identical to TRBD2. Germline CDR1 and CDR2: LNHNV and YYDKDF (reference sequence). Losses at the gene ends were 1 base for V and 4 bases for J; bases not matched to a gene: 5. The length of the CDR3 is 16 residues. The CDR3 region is CATSRGGGGVYNEQFF. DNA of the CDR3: TGTGCCACCAGCAGAGGTGGCGGGGGGGTATACAATGAGCAGTTCTTC.

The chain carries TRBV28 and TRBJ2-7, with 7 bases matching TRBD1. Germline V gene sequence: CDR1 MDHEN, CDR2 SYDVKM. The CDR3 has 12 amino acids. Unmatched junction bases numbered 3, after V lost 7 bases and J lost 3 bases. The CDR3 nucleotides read TGTGCCAGCACGGGACAGATCTACGAGCAGTACTTC. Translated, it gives CASTGQIYEQYF.

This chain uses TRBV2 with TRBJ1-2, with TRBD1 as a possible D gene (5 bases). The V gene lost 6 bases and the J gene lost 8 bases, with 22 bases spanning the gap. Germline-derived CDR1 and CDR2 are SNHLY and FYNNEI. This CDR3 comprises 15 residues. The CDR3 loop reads CASSYFQGGTQGYTF. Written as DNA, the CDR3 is TGTGCCAGCAGCTATTTCCAAGGCGGGACTCAAGGCTACACCTTC.

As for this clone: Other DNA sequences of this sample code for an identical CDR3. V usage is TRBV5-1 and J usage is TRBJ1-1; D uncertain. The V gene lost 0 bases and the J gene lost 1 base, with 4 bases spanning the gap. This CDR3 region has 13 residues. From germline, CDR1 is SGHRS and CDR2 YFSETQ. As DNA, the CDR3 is TGCGCCAGCAGCTTGGATCGGAACACTGAAGCTTTCTTT. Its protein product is CASSLDRNTEAFF.

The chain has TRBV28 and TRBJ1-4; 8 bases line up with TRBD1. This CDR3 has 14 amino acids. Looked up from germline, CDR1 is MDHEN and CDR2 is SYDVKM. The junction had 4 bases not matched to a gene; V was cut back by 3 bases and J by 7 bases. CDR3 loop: CASSFRGQGEKLFF. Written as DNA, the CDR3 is TGTGCCAGCAGTTTCAGGGGGCAGGGTGAAAAACTGTTTTTT.

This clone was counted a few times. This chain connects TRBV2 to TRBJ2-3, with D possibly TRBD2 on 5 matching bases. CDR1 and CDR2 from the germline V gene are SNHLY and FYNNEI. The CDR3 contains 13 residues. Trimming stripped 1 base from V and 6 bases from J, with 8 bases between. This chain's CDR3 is CASSEGRRDTQYF. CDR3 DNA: TGTGCCAGCAGTGAAGGGCGGAGGGATACGCAGTATTTT.

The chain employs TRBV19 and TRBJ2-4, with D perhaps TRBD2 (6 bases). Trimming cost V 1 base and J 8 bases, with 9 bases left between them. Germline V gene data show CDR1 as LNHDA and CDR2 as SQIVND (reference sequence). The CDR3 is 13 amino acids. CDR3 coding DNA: TGTGCCAGTAGTATAGCCAGGGAGGACATTCAGTACTTC. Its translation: CASSIAREDIQYF.

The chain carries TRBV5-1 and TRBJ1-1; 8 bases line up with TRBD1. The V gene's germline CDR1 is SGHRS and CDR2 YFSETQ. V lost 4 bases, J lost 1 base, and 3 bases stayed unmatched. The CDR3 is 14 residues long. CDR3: CASSPDRANTEAFF. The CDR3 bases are TGCGCCAGCAGCCCGGACAGGGCGAACACTGAAGCTTTCTTT.

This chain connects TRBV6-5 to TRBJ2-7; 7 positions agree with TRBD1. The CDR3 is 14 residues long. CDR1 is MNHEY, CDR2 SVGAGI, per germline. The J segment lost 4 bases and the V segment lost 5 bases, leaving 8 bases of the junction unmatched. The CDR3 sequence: CASSSIGGAYEQYF. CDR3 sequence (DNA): TGTGCCAGCAGTAGTATAGGGGGCGCATACGAGCAGTACTTC.

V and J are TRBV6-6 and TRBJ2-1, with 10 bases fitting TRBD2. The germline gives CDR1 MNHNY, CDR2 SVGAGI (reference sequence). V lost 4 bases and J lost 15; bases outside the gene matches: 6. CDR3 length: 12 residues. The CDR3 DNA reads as TGTGCCAGCAGTTCCCCTAGCGGGGGAATGTTCTTC. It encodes CASSSPSGGMFF.

CDR3 in amino acids: CASSPVPGTNNEQFF. CDR3 bases: TGCGCCAGCAGCCCGGTTCCCGGGACTAACAATGAGCAGTTCTTC. The V and J genes are TRBV4-1 and TRBJ2-1; 7 nucleotides align to TRBD2. The germline V gene encodes CDR1 MGHRA and CDR2 YSYEKL. With V trimmed by 4 bases and J by 5 bases, 8 bases remained unmatched. The CDR3 length is 15 residues.

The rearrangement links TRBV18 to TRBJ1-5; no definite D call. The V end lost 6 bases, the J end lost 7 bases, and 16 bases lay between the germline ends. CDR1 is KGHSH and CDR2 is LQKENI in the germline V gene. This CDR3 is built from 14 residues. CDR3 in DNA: TGTGCCAGCTCCCACGATGGAGATTCCCAGCCCCAGCATTTT. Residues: CASSHDGDSQPQHF.

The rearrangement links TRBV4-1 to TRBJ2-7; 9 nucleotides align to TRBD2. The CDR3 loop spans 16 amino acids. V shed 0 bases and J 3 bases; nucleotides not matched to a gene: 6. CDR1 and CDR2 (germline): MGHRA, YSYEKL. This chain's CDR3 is CASSQDLGGGGYEQYF. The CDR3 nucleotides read TGCGCCAGCAGCCAAGATCTTGGCGGGGGGGGCTACGAGCAGTACTTC.

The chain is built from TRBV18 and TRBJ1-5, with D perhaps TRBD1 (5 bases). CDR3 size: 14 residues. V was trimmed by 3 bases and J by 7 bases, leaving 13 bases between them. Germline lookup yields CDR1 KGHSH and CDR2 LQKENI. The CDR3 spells CASSPSRGGQPQHF. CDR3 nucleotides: TGTGCCAGCTCACCTTCGAGGGGAGGGCAGCCCCAGCATTTT.

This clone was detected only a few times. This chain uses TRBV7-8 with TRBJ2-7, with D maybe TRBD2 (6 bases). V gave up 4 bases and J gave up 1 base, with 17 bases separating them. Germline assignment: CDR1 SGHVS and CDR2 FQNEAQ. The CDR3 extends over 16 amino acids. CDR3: CASSSRGEAGSYEQYF. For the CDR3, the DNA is TGTGCCAGCAGCTCCCGCGGGGAGGCGGGGTCCTACGAGCAGTACTTC.

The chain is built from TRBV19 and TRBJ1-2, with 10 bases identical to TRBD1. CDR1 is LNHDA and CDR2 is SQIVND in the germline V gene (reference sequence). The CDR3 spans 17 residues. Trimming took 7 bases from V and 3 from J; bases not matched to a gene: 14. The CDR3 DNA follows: TGTGCCAGTACTCCCTTCTCGGGGACAGGGGTCGACTATGGCTACACCTTC. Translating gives CASTPFSGTGVDYGYTF.